This paragraph covers one T cell receptor (beta chain) sequence. Its antigen is unknown. The record has no base qualities; no much larger clone is one base away. This sample is drawn from a study of metastatic and nonmetastatic thyroid tumors (TCRdb year 2020). For context, the study as a whole: Repertoires were compared across peripheral blood and tumor or nodule tissue samples from malignant and benign thyroid patients.

None of the patients had been given any treatment before thyroid surgery. Patient clinical samples collected from the early 2010s to the late 2010s were retrospectively analysed using T-cell receptor beta sequencing. The cysteine opens and the phenylalanine closes a CDR3 of 10 amino acids. Only the CDR3 part of the read is kept: 30 bases, read in frame from the first base. V is cut by 8 bases and J by 14 bases, and the space between the germline ends is 15 bases. Sequences MNHEY (CDR1) and SMNVEV (CDR2) are obtained from the germline V gene (reference sequence). Paper-wide results and their limitations: In both blood and tumor samples, malignant tumors were reported to have significantly higher TCR beta diversity than benign nodules.

Libraries were made using PCR. Sequencing relied on an Illumina HiSeq 4000. High-throughput sequencing was used to profile the CDR3 region of the TCR beta-chain in every patient. Per the authors' processing: Drawing on CDR3 differences between clinicopathological groups, the researchers built a classifier meant to tell apart patients with distant-metastatic papillary thyroid cancer. The Shannon index was used to measure repertoire diversity, and the Morisita-Horn index was used to measure how similar tumor and blood repertoires were. TCRdb reprocessing: public reads trimmed at Q25 with fastp, clones called with MiXCR, in-frame beta chains kept. In this record, the V and J calls reflect TCRdb's handling and not the investigators' own analysis. In all, the sample holds some 40,000 clones, and approximately 17% of those were seen once. The leading ten clones occupy roughly 13% of the sample.

The chain couples TRBV27 to TRBJ1-2; TRBD1 could be the D gene, as 6 bases match. The source material was tumor tissue. The clonotype comes from a female donor with papillary thyroid cancer or a benign thyroid nodule (not recorded which). Some clones in this sample may be carry-over from other donors' samples. CDR3 protein: CASGRRTDTF. The DNA sequence is TGTGCCAGCGGAAGACGGACAGATACCTTC.